This paragraph reports one TCR beta chain. The antigen remains undetermined. This record comes from a study of T cell responses to AZD1222 COVID-19 vaccine. General observations from the study: There were vaccine-associated CD4 TCRs across spike, dominant at 160-218 and 743-854. Close to half of all spike-specific TCRs reportedly target regions of the variants that are unmutated. Breadth and depth of Spike-specific TCRs rose after two AZD1222 doses. Clonal diversity may have been underestimated, and the donors were mostly white British, with more females than males.

Sequencing was performed with immunoSEQ multiplex PCR; in TCRdb, only in-frame clones are kept and a portion is missing. The sample lists 84,000 or so clones, just over 90% occurring once. The CDR3 is made up of 14 amino acids. After removal of 6 bases from V and 7 bases from J, the junction contained 9 bases not matched to a gene. In germline, CDR1 is LNHDA, CDR2 SQIVND (reference sequence). The chain is built from TRBV19 and TRBJ2-1; 7 positions match TRBD2. This material consisted of peripheral blood, taken 28 days after the second AZD1222 dose. The TCR sequence derives from an adult who received the AZD1222 COVID-19 vaccine. CDR3 sequence: CASRKTGTINEQFF. DNA of the CDR3: TGTGCCAGTAGAAAGACCGGGACTATAAATGAGCAGTTCTTC.